These T cell receptor beta chains were read from a single sample in a study of shared clonotypes between healthy human individuals. The method was immunoSEQ multiplex PCR; TCRdb's version includes in-frame clones alone and lacks a portion of them. This table has around 500,000 clones, about 80% appearing once. Sequencing was carried out using PBMCs. The source of these receptors is a woman aged 40 to 50 in good health. Some clones in this sample may be carry-over from other donors' samples. CDR3s include the opening cysteine and the closing phenylalanine or tryptophan. D genes are given only for firm matches. The size entry is marked missing in some rows and otherwise reads once, few, many or a size class.

d_call clone_size j_call v_call cdr3_aa cdr3_nt
. . TRBJ2-7 TRBV6-5 CASSYSTGTYEQYF TGTGCCAGCAGTTACTCGACTGGAACCTACGAGCAGTACTTC
TRBD1 . TRBJ2-7 TRBV4-3 CASSQEWTGRGSEQYF TGCGCCAGCAGCCAAGAATGGACAGGCAGGGGGTCCGAGCAGTACTTC
TRBD2 . TRBJ2-1 TRBV6-4 CASSETLAGGPGEQFF TGTGCCAGCAGTGAGACCCTAGCGGGAGGGCCGGGGGAGCAGTTCTTC
TRBD2 . TRBJ2-7 TRBV28 CASSYTSGVYEQYF TGTGCCAGCAGCTATACTAGCGGGGTCTACGAGCAGTACTTC
. . TRBJ2-7 TRBV19 CASSAIGGIYEQYF TGTGCCAGTAGCGCAATAGGAGGCATCTACGAGCAGTACTTC
. once TRBJ2-3 TRBV11-2 CASSLEGPYTDTQYF TGTGCCAGCAGCTTAGAGGGACCCTACACAGATACGCAGTATTTT
. once TRBJ2-5 TRBV7-8 CASSPRRQKEETQYF TGTGCCAGCAGCCCGAGACGGCAAAAAGAAGAGACCCAGTACTTC
. . TRBJ1-2 TRBV30 CAWSVGLRNGYTF TGTGCCTGGAGTGTGGGCCTGCGGAATGGCTACACCTTC
. . TRBJ2-7 TRBV6-5 CASSYRTGPLRYEQYF TGTGCCAGCAGTTACCGCACAGGGCCCCTCCGCTACGAGCAGTACTTC
TRBD2 few TRBJ2-5 TRBV9 CASSSRRAGALQETQYF TGTGCCAGCAGCTCAAGGCGAGCGGGGGCGCTACAAGAGACCCAGTACTTC
TRBD2 . TRBJ2-1 TRBV4-2 CASSHGLAGEYEQFF TGTGCCAGCAGCCATGGACTAGCGGGAGAGTACGAGCAGTTCTTC
. . TRBJ2-5 TRBV19 CASSSTTGSQETQYF TGTGCCAGTAGCTCAACCACAGGGAGCCAAGAGACCCAGTACTTC
TRBD1 once TRBJ2-7 TRBV7-7 CASSLRGEQYF TGTGCCAGCAGCCTCAGGGGGGAGCAGTACTTC
TRBD2 . TRBJ2-1 TRBV18 CASSPQPPGLAGRYNEQFF TGTGCCAGCTCACCCCAACCTCCGGGACTAGCGGGAAGGTACAATGAGCAGTTCTTC
. . TRBJ2-7 TRBV6-1 CAAEVGRAIFYEQYF TGTGCCGCGGAGGTGGGCAGGGCCATATTCTACGAGCAGTACTTC
TRBD1 . TRBJ2-1 TRBV29-1 CSAGTGGFEQFF TGCAGCGCTGGGACAGGAGGTTTTGAGCAGTTCTTC
TRBD2 . TRBJ2-3 TRBV7-2 CASSLESSGRKADTQYF TGTGCCAGCAGCTTAGAGAGTAGCGGGAGAAAGGCAGATACGCAGTATTTT
TRBD2 . TRBJ2-1 TRBV18 CASSPIGLAGRDEQFF TGTGCCAGCTCACCTATTGGACTAGCGGGGAGGGATGAGCAGTTCTTC
TRBD2 . TRBJ2-7 TRBV19 CASSIATSGRYEQYF TGTGCCAGTAGTATAGCGACTAGCGGGAGGTACGAGCAGTACTTC
TRBD2 . TRBJ2-7 TRBV5-1 CASRTSGRSSYEQYF TGCGCCAGCCGGACTAGCGGGAGGAGCTCCTACGAGCAGTACTTC
TRBD1 . TRBJ2-3 TRBV6-6 CASCYRGATPSDTQYF TGTGCCAGCTGTTACAGGGGGGCAACGCCCTCAGATACGCAGTATTTT
TRBD2 . TRBJ2-3 TRBV4-3 CASSQDTAGGTDTQYF TGCGCCAGCAGCCAAGATACAGCGGGAGGCACAGATACGCAGTATTTT
. . TRBJ2-5 TRBV11-2 CASSPTMETQYF TGTGCCAGCAGCCCCACCATGGAGACCCAGTACTTC
TRBD1 . TRBJ2-5 TRBV2 CASKGQSTETQYF TGTGCCAGCAAGGGACAGTCAACGGAGACCCAGTACTTC
TRBD2 . TRBJ2-1 TRBV10-3 CAISESIPSGSVNEQFF TGTGCCATCAGTGAGTCGATTCCTAGCGGGAGTGTGAATGAGCAGTTCTTC
TRBD1 . TRBJ2-2 TRBV6-5 CASSYTTGWNTGELFF TGTGCCAGCAGTTACACGACAGGGTGGAACACCGGGGAGCTGTTTTTT
. . TRBJ1-3 TRBV30 CAYTPWGDHRAGNTIYF TGTGCCTACACCCCATGGGGGGACCACAGAGCGGGAAACACCATATATTTT
. few TRBJ1-2 TRBV2 CASSDEAGEYYGYTF TGTGCCAGCAGTGATGAGGCAGGGGAGTACTATGGCTACACCTTC
. once TRBJ1-1 TRBV18 CASSPYTLGVNTEAFF TGTGCCAGCTCCCCCTACACCCTCGGGGTGAACACTGAAGCTTTCTTT
. . TRBJ2-5 TRBV9 CASSPRGGGLETQYF TGTGCCAGCAGCCCCCGGGGAGGGGGCTTAGAGACCCAGTACTTC